The 29 T cell receptor beta chains in this list originate from one sample, sequenced in a study of shared clonotypes between healthy human individuals. Using immunoSEQ multiplex PCR, the repertoire was profiled, and TCRdb retains in-frame clones only, with some absent. The top ten hold 0.36% of the sample, which has 2,500,000 or so clones, approximately 94% seen once. The source material was naive CD4+ T cells from PBMCs. Subset denoted: CD45RA+ positively selected. These receptors all stem from a man in his late teens or twenties in good health. Some clones in this sample may be carry-over from other donors' samples.

The count of this clone is one. The chain employs TRBV21-1 and TRBJ2-7; the table assigns TRBD1, which was not confirmed against the DNA. TRBV21-1 is reported as a pseudogene. This CDR3 contains 12 residues. The CDR3 DNA is TGTGCCAGCAGCACCAGGGTGTACGAGCAGTACTTC. Its translation is CASSTRVYEQYF.

V is TRBV18 and J is TRBJ2-2; unclear D gene. Per germline, CDR1 KGHSH and CDR2 LQKENI. This CDR3 has 13 amino acids. The V gene lost 6 bases and the J gene lost 7 bases, with 12 bases spanning the gap. The CDR3 region has the DNA TGTGCCAGCTCCCCAGCCAGTGGCGGGGAGCTGTTTTTT. Its translation: CASSPASGGELFF.

V usage is TRBV19 and J usage is TRBJ2-7; TRBD1 matches at 8 bases. The V gene end was trimmed by 5 bases and the J gene end by 7 bases; junction bases not matched to a gene: 7. Germline loops: CDR1 LNHDA, CDR2 SQIVND (reference sequence). This CDR3 region has 13 residues. The CDR3 region has the DNA TGTGCCAGTAGTCGGGGACAGGCCGGGGAGCAGTACTTC. Translation: CASSRGQAGEQYF.

The CDR3 sequence is CASSLSLAGDDEQFF. The CDR3 DNA sequence: TGTGCCAGCAGCTTAAGTCTAGCGGGAGACGATGAGCAGTTCTTC. The gene calls are TRBV5-4 and TRBJ2-1; 10 nucleotides align to TRBD2. This CDR3 has 15 amino acids. V shed 2 bases and J 8 bases; nucleotides not matched to a gene: 7. The germline gives CDR1 SGHNT, CDR2 YYREEE (reference sequence).

The chain employs TRBV30 and TRBJ2-3, with D perhaps matching TRBD2 (6 bases). The CDR3 is made up of 15 amino acids. Per germline, CDR1 GTSNPN and CDR2 SVGIG (reference sequence). Trimming took 1 base from V and 4 from J, leaving 15 bases between them. This CDR3 is CAWSALGGNADTQYF. CDR3 coding DNA: TGTGCCTGGAGTGCCCTCGGGGGAAACGCAGATACGCAGTATTTT.

The chain carries TRBV27 and TRBJ2-1; D is tentatively TRBD1 or TRBD2 (5 bases each). Looked up from germline, CDR1 is MNHEY and CDR2 is SMNVEV (reference sequence). The CDR3 sequence is 16 residues long. The ends were cut back, 6 bases at V and 9 bases at J, with 24 bases in the middle. This chain's CDR3 is CASRHYGTSDVGEQFF. The CDR3 DNA follows: TGTGCCAGCAGACACTACGGGACCTCCGATGTAGGTGAGCAGTTCTTC.

This clone was counted once. The rearrangement links TRBV7-2 to TRBJ2-5; TRBD2 is a possible D gene (5 bases). V dropped 5 bases and J dropped 4 bases, with 11 bases sitting between them. This CDR3 is 13 amino acids long. Germline lookup yields CDR1 SGHTA and CDR2 FQGNSA. The CDR3 reads CASSAGPLETQYF. The CDR3 DNA reads as TGTGCCAGCAGCGCGGGCCCCCTAGAGACCCAGTACTTC.

J is TRBJ2-7 and V is TRBV28; D is possibly TRBD1 (6 bases). In germline, CDR1 is MDHEN, CDR2 SYDVKM. V shed 5 bases and J shed 2 bases, with 10 bases lying between them. This CDR3 contains 13 residues. The DNA of the CDR3 is TGTGCCAGCAGTGCTGACAGGCCCTACGAGCAGTACTTC. Translated, it gives CASSADRPYEQYF.

About this clone: Within the sample, other DNA sequences also encode this same CDR3. The genes are TRBV28 and TRBJ2-5; TRBD1 is a possible D gene (6 bases). The CDR3 is made up of 13 amino acids. The germline gives CDR1 MDHEN, CDR2 SYDVKM. V dropped 4 bases and J dropped 5 bases, with 11 bases sitting between them. CDR3: CASSSGQRETQYF. The DNA for the CDR3 is TGTGCCAGCAGTTCCGGACAGAGGGAGACCCAGTACTTC.

About this clone itself: The same CDR3 arises from other DNA sequences in this sample as well. The V and J genes are TRBV5-1 and TRBJ2-5, with TRBD1 matching over 10 bases. Germline V gene lookup returns CDR1 SGHRS and CDR2 YFSETQ. The CDR3 totals 15 residues. J was trimmed by 3 bases and V by 4 bases; bases with no gene match: 6. DNA of the CDR3: TGCGCCAGCAGCCCTTTGGGGACAGGGGAAGAGACCCAGTACTTC. Residues: CASSPLGTGEETQYF. The full variable domain, with the rest looked up from reference TRBV5-1 and TRBJ2-5, is KAGVTQTPRYLIKTRGQQVTLSCSPISGHRSVSWYQQTPGQGLQFLFEYFSETQRNKGNFPGRFSGRQFSNSRSEMNVSTLELGDSALYLCASSPLGTGEETQYFGPGTRLLVL.

This chain uses TRBV20-1 with TRBJ2-1; possible D gene TRBD2, 5 bases. The V gene lost 6 bases and the J gene lost 9 bases, with 12 bases spanning the gap. This CDR3 region has 11 residues. Germline CDR1 and CDR2: DFQATT and SNEGSKA (reference sequence). The CDR3 coding sequence is TGCAGTGCGCCCACTAGGAGTGAGCAGTTCTTC. It codes for CSAPTRSEQFF.

The chain has TRBV14 and TRBJ1-2; D not certain. The CDR3 is made up of 15 amino acids. V lost 3 bases to trimming and J lost 4 bases, with 15 bases between them. The germline gives CDR1 SGHDN, CDR2 FVKESK. The CDR3, as DNA: TGTGCCAGCAGCCACTCGGGTGGATCCCCCTATGGCTACACCTTC. Translating it yields CASSHSGGSPYGYTF.

This rearrangement joins TRBV6-1 to TRBJ1-2; maybe TRBD1 (6 bases). Germline assignment: CDR1 MNHNS and CDR2 SASEGT. This CDR3 region has 15 residues. Trimming took off 4 bases at V and 4 bases at J, with 16 bases between the two ends. The CDR3 here is CASSVRRTDLYGYTF. The CDR3, as DNA: TGTGCCAGCAGTGTCAGGAGGACAGACCTCTATGGCTACACCTTC.

The chain links TRBV4-1 to TRBJ2-3; 10 bases are a match to TRBD1. There are 19 residues in the CDR3. J was trimmed by 1 base and V by 0 bases; bases with no gene match: 10. Germline loops: CDR1 MGHRA, CDR2 YSYEKL. DNA for the CDR3: TGCGCCAGCAGCCAAGATCATTGGACAGGGGGTAGCCGCACAGATACGCAGTATTTT. Amino acid sequence: CASSQDHWTGGSRTDTQYF.

The genes are TRBV7-3 and TRBJ2-2; no definite D call. Between the trimmed V and J ends, which lost 1 base and 6 bases, there was a span of 15 bases. The germline gives CDR1 SGHTA, CDR2 FQGTGA. This CDR3 has 16 amino acids. The CDR3, as DNA: TGTGCCAGCAGCTTAAACGCAGGCCCAAACGCCGGGGAGCTGTTTTTT. Protein: CASSLNAGPNAGELFF.

The rearrangement links TRBV11-3 to TRBJ1-1, with 7 bases that match TRBD1. The V segment lost 4 bases and the J segment 0 bases; nucleotides outside the gene matches: 2. There are 14 residues in the CDR3. CDR1 and CDR2 (germline): SGHNT, YENEEA. As DNA, the CDR3 is TGTGCCAGCAGCTCTACAGGGGTGAACACTGAAGCTTTCTTT. Its protein product is CASSSTGVNTEAFF.

The chain employs TRBV2 and TRBJ1-5; maybe TRBD1 (6 bases). The CDR3 runs 17 residues. Germline lookup yields CDR1 SNHLY and CDR2 FYNNEI. V lost 1 base and J 4 bases, leaving 17 bases between the germline ends. CDR3 nucleotide sequence: TGTGCCAGCAGTGAAGAATGGGGGCGAGGGGCTAATCAGCCCCAGCATTTT. It is translated as CASSEEWGRGANQPQHF.

This chain uses TRBV6-6 with TRBJ1-1; D ambiguous. The CDR3 sequence is 14 residues long. CDR1 is MNHNY and CDR2 is SVGAGI in the germline V gene (reference sequence). V was cut by 7 bases and J by 1 base, with 13 bases left in between. The CDR3 DNA follows: TGTGCCAGCACGGTTAGTTTTACGAACACTGAAGCTTTCTTT. Residues: CASTVSFTNTEAFF.

The chain has TRBV9 and TRBJ1-4; 7 positions agree with TRBD1. J lost 4 bases, V lost 3 bases, and 6 bases had no gene match. CDR1 and CDR2 (germline): SGDLS, YYNGEE. The CDR3 runs 15 residues. The CDR3 coding sequence is TGTGCCAGCAGCGCAGAGACAGGGCGTAATGAAAAACTGTTTTTT. Protein: CASSAETGRNEKLFF.

The gene calls are TRBV15 and TRBJ2-1, with a possible D match to TRBD1 (6 bases). Trimming took 0 bases from V and 0 from J, leaving 9 bases between them. The CDR3 has 16 residues. Germline V gives CDR1 LNHNV, CDR2 YYDKDF (reference sequence). CDR3 amino acids: CATSREDSPSYNEQFF. CDR3 nucleotides: TGTGCCACCAGCAGAGAGGACAGTCCCTCCTACAATGAGCAGTTCTTC.

Turning to this clone: Distinct nucleotide sequences in the sample also encode this CDR3. The genes are TRBV5-1 and TRBJ2-7; 9 bases are a match to TRBD1. The CDR3 has 14 amino acids. Germline V gene sequence: CDR1 SGHRS, CDR2 YFSETQ. Unmatched junction bases numbered 5, after V lost 4 bases and J lost 3 bases. CDR3 in DNA: TGCGCCAGCAGCCCCGGACAGGGGTTCTACGAGCAGTACTTC. Encoded protein: CASSPGQGFYEQYF.

The V and J genes are TRBV6-1 and TRBJ2-7; 9 bases match TRBD2. Germline CDR1 is MNHNS and CDR2 is SASEGT. The CDR3 length is 16 residues. The V segment lost 2 bases and the J segment 4 bases; nucleotides outside the gene matches: 9. As DNA, the CDR3 is TGTGCCAGCAGTGAATTGGGTGCTAGCGGGAAGTACGAGCAGTACTTC. Protein: CASSELGASGKYEQYF.

The chain employs TRBV11-3 and TRBJ2-3; D unclear. The CDR3 spans 13 residues. Per germline, CDR1 SGHNT and CDR2 YENEEA. Trimming pared 2 bases from V and 2 bases from J, leaving 5 bases between. CDR3 residues: CASSLSNTDTQYF. The CDR3 DNA sequence: TGTGCCAGCAGCTTATCGAACACAGATACGCAGTATTTT.

The CDR3 DNA reads as TGTGCCAGCAGCTTGAGGGCAGGCATCTACGAGCAGTACTTC. Protein: CASSLRAGIYEQYF. The chain recombines TRBV5-6 with TRBJ2-7, with unresolved D. Germline CDR1 SGHDT, CDR2 YYEEEE. The CDR3 has 14 residues. V was trimmed by 1 base and J by 3 bases, leaving 11 bases between them.

The V and J genes are TRBV2 and TRBJ2-2, with D unclear. This CDR3 is 12 amino acids long. The V and J ends lost 5 bases and 3 bases respectively, with 4 bases between them. Germline V lookup: CDR1 SNHLY, CDR2 FYNNEI. The CDR3 coding sequence is TGTGCCAGCAGTACCGACACCGGGGAGCTGTTTTTT. Its protein product is CASSTDTGELFF.

Concerning this clone itself: The sample holds other DNA sequences that translate to the same CDR3. V and J are TRBV5-1 and TRBJ2-1; 9 positions agree with TRBD2. The ends lost 1 base at V and 7 bases at J; junction bases unmatched: 6. The CDR3 totals 15 residues. Per germline, CDR1 SGHRS and CDR2 YFSETQ. The CDR3 here is CASSLSLAGRNEQFF. CDR3 in DNA: TGCGCCAGCAGCTTGAGTCTAGCGGGAAGGAATGAGCAGTTCTTC.

Details on this clone: The same CDR3 can be traced to other DNA sequences in this sample. CDR3 sequence: CASSPQGDYGYTF. In DNA, the CDR3 is TGTGCCAGTAGTCCACAAGGAGACTATGGCTACACCTTC. The gene calls are TRBV19 and TRBJ1-2, with unresolved D. CDR1 LNHDA and CDR2 SQIVND come from the germline V gene (reference sequence). The CDR3 is 13 amino acids. Trimming shortened V by 5 bases and J by 3 bases, and 10 bases separated the two germline ends.

This chain uses TRBV23-1 with TRBJ2-1; D not certain. TRBV23-1 belongs to the ORF category, with a function that is uncertain. The CDR3 covers 18 residues. V lost 2 bases, J lost 3 bases, and 20 bases lay in between. The CDR3 spells CASSQMAPKTLFYNEQFF. For the CDR3, the DNA is TGCGCCAGCAGTCAAATGGCCCCAAAGACTCTCTTCTACAATGAGCAGTTCTTC.

Regarding this clone: Other nucleotide sequences from this sample produce the same CDR3. The chain has TRBV2 and TRBJ1-1; tentatively, D is TRBD1 (5 bases). The CDR3 spans 13 residues. CDR1 is SNHLY, CDR2 FYNNEI, per germline. Trimming cost V 6 bases and J 1 base, with 9 bases left between them. The CDR3 sequence is CASRVGPNTEAFF. CDR3 in DNA: TGTGCCAGCAGGGTGGGGCCGAACACTGAAGCTTTCTTT.